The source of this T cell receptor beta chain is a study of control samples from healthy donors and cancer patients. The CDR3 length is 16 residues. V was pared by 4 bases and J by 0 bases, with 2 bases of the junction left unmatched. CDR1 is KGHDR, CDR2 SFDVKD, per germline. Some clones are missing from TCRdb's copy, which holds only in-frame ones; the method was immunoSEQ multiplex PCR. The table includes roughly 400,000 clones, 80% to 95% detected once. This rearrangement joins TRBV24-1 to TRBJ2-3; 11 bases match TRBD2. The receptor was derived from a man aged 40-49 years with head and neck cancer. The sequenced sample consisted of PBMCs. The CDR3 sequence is CATSEPSGGSTDTQYF. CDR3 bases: TGTGCCACCAGTGAGCCTAGCGGGGGGAGCACAGATACGCAGTATTTT.